This paragraph covers one T cell receptor beta chain sequence. Its cognate antigen is unknown. Sequenced by immunoSEQ multiplex PCR; TCRdb stores in-frame clones only, minus some. Seen here are 130,000 to 150,000 clones, roughly 93% observed once, and the top ten hold around 12%. This sample is part of a study of T cell responses to AZD1222 COVID-19 vaccine. Study-level results: Per reports, nearly half of all spike-specific TCRs target regions that are unmutated in variants. Dominant CD4 TCR responses targeted spike regions 160-218 and 743-854. Donor demographics were predominantly white British with a female majority; clonal diversity may be underestimated.

The CDR3 has 17 residues. CDR1 is LNHDA and CDR2 is SQIVND in the germline V gene (reference sequence). V lost 7 bases, J lost 3 bases, and 24 bases lay in between. The chain carries TRBV19 and TRBJ2-5, with D hard to call. The input for sequencing was peripheral blood, taken after recovery from COVID-19. This receptor was taken from an adult who had recovered from COVID-19. This chain's CDR3 is CASTFSDCHYLKETQYF. The CDR3 nucleotides are TGTGCCAGTACATTCTCCGACTGCCACTACCTAAAAGAGACCCAGTACTTC.